This T cell receptor beta chain came from a study of blood T cell repertoires in COVID-19. Study summary: Researchers got acute and convalescent COVID-19 samples from the United States, Italy and Spain. In each case, the material was cDNA or gDNA derived from T cells, B-cell-depleted T cells, or PBMCs.

In the original analysis: Amplified reference gene primers provided the basis for estimating nucleated cell counts. The protocol was immunoSEQ multiplex PCR, while the TCRdb copy is restricted to in-frame clones and leaves out a portion. The V and J calls and clone size are taken from that table; D and trimming were inferred from the DNA. The data show 95,000 to 110,000 clones, 65% to 80% seen once. Germline values: CDR1 MNHEY, CDR2 SVGAGI. J lost 7 bases, V lost 6 bases, and 10 bases had no gene match. This CDR3 is built from 15 residues. The TCR originated in a man between 65 and 85 years old with acute or convalescent COVID-19. Sequencing used peripheral blood. The chain combines TRBV6-5 with TRBJ1-5; the match to TRBD1 covers 9 bases. This chain's CDR3 is CASRGGQGRGQPQHF. DNA for the CDR3: TGTGCCAGCAGGGGCGGACAGGGGAGAGGACAGCCCCAGCATTTT.